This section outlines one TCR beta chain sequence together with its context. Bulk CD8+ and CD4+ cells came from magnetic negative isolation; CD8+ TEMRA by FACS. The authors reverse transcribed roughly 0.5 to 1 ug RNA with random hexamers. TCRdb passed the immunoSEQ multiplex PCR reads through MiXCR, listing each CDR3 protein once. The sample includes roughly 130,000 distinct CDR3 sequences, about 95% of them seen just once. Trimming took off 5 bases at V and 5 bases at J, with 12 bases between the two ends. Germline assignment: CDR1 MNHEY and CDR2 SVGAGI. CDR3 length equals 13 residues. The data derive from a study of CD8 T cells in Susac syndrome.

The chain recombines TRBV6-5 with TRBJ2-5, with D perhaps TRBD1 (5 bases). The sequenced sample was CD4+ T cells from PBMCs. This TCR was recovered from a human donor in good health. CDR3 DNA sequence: TGTGCCAGCAGTCTGGGGCGTGGGGAGACCCAGTACTTC. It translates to CASSLGRGETQYF.